This TCR beta chain was sequenced for a study of shared clonotypes between healthy human individuals (dated by TCRdb to 2020 to 2021). Study-wide context: The cohort comprised two women and a few men aged 18 to 49 years. To increase sequencing depth and limit assay-specific biases, TCR repertoire library preparation and sequencing were carried out by different laboratories using diverse techniques. For each donor, CD4 naive and CD4 memory were each given three plates, CD8 naive was given two plates, and CD8 memory was given one plate. To estimate repertoire size and how much clonotypes are shared between individuals, the study performed deep sequencing of blood TCR repertoires from five healthy adults. Per donor, leukapheresis produced somewhere between about 0.9 and 9.5 billion PBMCs.

Overall results and qualifications from the work: Higher generation probabilities were observed for clonotypes shared by all four sorted-subset donors than for non-shared clonotypes. Sampling was limited to blood, and TCR repertoires in tissue likely differ from TCR repertoires in blood. The genetic and exposure-history diversity represented was limited by the small number of donors. Rarefaction of sorted-subset datasets indicated incomplete sequencing despite the large sequencing depth. Pairwise subsampling led to the expectation that sequencing depth would affect the degree of clonotype sharing among donors. Naive subsets generally had larger estimated clonotype richness than memory subsets did. Around 5% of naive CD4, 3.5% of naive CD8, 2.3% of memory CD4, and around 0.4% of memory CD8 clonotypes were shared across several donors.

CDR1 MDHEN and CDR2 SYDVKM are derived from the germline V gene. Relative to germline, V is missing 2 bases and J is missing 13 bases, with 14 bases of the junction outside any gene match. The CDR3 has 15 amino acids, counting the end cysteine and phenylalanine. Only CDR3 DNA is held: 45 bases, read in frame from base 1. TCR CDR3 regions were amplified from genomic DNA by multiplex PCR using the deep immunoSEQ assay. Genomic DNA extracted from each cell subset was distributed evenly over all wells of several immunoSEQ 96-well plates, and each plate served as one replicate. For sorted subsets, about 0.2 ug genomic DNA, equal to tens of thousands of T cell genomes, was loaded into each replicate PCR. Purified libraries were measured with a Qubit 3.0 fluorometer, size-checked on a Bioanalyzer 2100, and measured again with the KAPA Library Quantification kit. Every immunoSEQ 96-well plate was sequenced on a dedicated single-read 150-cycle Illumina NextSeq 550 flow cell. The paper's processing steps were these. The immunoSEQ output contained only junctional sequences without quality scores, so filtering could not match that applied to full-length reads. To assign V/J genes and CDR3, sequences were annotated using PyIR, a Python wrapper for IgBLAST v1.9, with IMGT germline references. Reads were filtered out if the reads had weak V/J assignments (E-value above 1e-6), no CDR3, stop codons, out-of-frame junctions, or ambiguous translated residues. V3J clonotypes were defined as sequences sharing an identical inferred V gene, J gene, and CDR3 amino acid sequence. Percentage overlap between repertoires was calculated by dividing the number of shared unique clonotypes by the size of the smaller repertoire. Three approaches were used to assess repertoire richness: RTK rarefaction, the Chao1 estimator, and Recon v2.1 estimates of unobserved clonotypes. OLGA was used to compute generation probabilities for all TCRbeta clonotypes that the gDNA method yielded from several donors. Not all clones reach the TCRdb copy of this immuneACCESS table, which keeps in-frame sequences only. Checked studies attribute under half of the gap to unresolved V genes and leave the rest unexplained. The V and J calls and the clone size are those of that table, but D and trimming were determined from the DNA. This sample comprises some 1.1 million clones, approximately 77% of them detected only once. Jointly, the top ten make up roughly 0.82% of the sample.

The donors were healthy, HIV-negative adults who had no recently reported acute infections or vaccinations. Only Caucasian adults living in Nashville, Tennessee, USA were represented among the donors. CD4+ T cells were enriched by magnetic negative selection; naive cells were then positively selected on CD45RA, and the negative fraction formed the memory subset. Blood was obtained by leukapheresis, after which PBMCs were separated by Ficoll-Histopaque density gradient centrifugation and cryopreserved in liquid nitrogen vapor phase. Purity and quantity of every magnetically sorted T cell population were checked by analytical flow cytometry. Genomic DNA was isolated from every sorted fraction and measured by UV absorbance on a Nanodrop 2000c. This clone showed up just a few times. Its antigen is unknown. No much larger clone is present one base from it, and per-base qualities are unavailable.

This receptor was obtained from a man younger than 35 in good health. Some clones in this sample may be carry-over from other donors' samples. This receptor chain uses TRBV28 and TRBJ1-5, with 7 junctional bases fitting TRBD1. Sequencing was performed on memory CD4+ T cells from PBMCs. This specimen's cell subset or site label, per the study, means: CD45RA-negative fraction. The CDR3 reads CASSLHRQGISGQHF. The DNA sequence follows: TGTGCCAGCAGTTTACATCGACAGGGTATAAGTGGACAGCATTTT.